This T cell receptor beta chain was found in a study of T cell responses to AZD1222 COVID-19 vaccine. The overall study: Pooling was applied to second doses at about 4 or about 12 weeks.

Trimming shortened V by 1 base and J by 0 bases, and 9 bases separated the two germline ends. This CDR3 spans 15 amino acids. Looked up from germline, CDR1 is SEHNR and CDR2 is FQNEAQ (reference sequence). TCRdb's table, derived via immunoSEQ multiplex PCR, lists solely in-frame clones and lacks some. This table has 150,000 or so clones, 88% appearing once. Study conclusions and caveats: After the peak T cell response, and only then, were repertoires sampled. Spike-specific TCR breadth and depth were elevated following two AZD1222 doses. The sample set comprised mostly white British donors with more females, and clonal diversity was possibly underestimated.

On this clone itself: Antigen specificity is unknown.

The source material was peripheral blood, sampled on day 0 of AZD1222 vaccination. The chain is built from TRBV7-9 and TRBJ1-1; TRBD1 is a possible D gene (5 bases). The clonotype comes from an adult in good health. The CDR3 bases are TGTGCCAGCAGCTTAGGCTCAGGGATGAACACTGAAGCTTTCTTT. Translated: CASSLGSGMNTEAFF.